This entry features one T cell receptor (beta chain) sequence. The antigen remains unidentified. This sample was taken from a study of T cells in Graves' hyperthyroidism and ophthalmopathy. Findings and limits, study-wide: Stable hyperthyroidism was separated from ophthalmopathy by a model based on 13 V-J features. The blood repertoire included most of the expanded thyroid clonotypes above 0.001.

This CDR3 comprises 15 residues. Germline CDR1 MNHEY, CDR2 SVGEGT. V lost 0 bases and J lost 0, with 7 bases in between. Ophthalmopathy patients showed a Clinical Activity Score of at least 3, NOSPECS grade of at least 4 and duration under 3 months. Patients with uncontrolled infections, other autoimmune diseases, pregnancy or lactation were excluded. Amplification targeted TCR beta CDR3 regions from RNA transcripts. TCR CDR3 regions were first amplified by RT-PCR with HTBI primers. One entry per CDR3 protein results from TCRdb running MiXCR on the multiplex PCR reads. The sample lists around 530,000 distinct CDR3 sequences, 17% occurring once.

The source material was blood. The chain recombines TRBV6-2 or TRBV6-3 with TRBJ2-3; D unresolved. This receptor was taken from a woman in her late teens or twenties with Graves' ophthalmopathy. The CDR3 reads CASSYSVVSTDTQYF. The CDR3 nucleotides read TGTGCCAGCAGTTACTCGGTTGTCAGCACAGATACGCAGTATTTT.